The 12 T cell receptor beta chains below come from one sample, sequenced in a study of blood T cell repertoires in COVID-19. This table comes from immunoSEQ multiplex PCR, and its TCRdb copy is limited to in-frame clones, with some not included. The table has roughly 100,000 clones, about 90% seen once. The sample comprised peripheral blood. These receptors were taken from a human donor in a cohort sampled during active COVID-19.

V and J are TRBV3-1 (or the pseudogene TRBV3-2) and TRBJ2-7; D remains unclear. Germline lookup yields CDR1 LGHDT and CDR2 YNNKEL (reference sequence). V lost 4 bases, J lost 2 bases, and 9 bases lay in between. The CDR3 runs to 13 residues. The CDR3 bases are TGTGCCAGCAGCCGCCGACAAACCTACGAGCAGTACTTC. Its translation is CASSRRQTYEQYF.

This chain joins TRBV3-1 (or the pseudogene TRBV3-2) and TRBJ2-7; TRBD1 aligns across 8 bases. Germline V lookup: CDR1 LGHDT, CDR2 YNNKEL (reference sequence). Germline trimming cut 2 bases from V and 2 bases from J; bases unmatched to any gene: 2. There are 14 residues in the CDR3. The CDR3 region is CASSQLDRAYEQYF. CDR3 coding DNA: TGTGCCAGCAGCCAACTGGACAGGGCCTACGAGCAGTACTTC.

The chain recombines TRBV5-1 with TRBJ1-4; 8 bases agree with TRBD1. Trimming cost V 0 bases and J 0 bases; bases outside gene matches: 1. CDR1 is SGHRS and CDR2 is YFSETQ in the germline V gene. The CDR3 is 16 residues long. The CDR3 loop is CASSLGQGTTNEKLFF. The CDR3 region has the DNA TGCGCCAGCAGCTTGGGACAGGGGACAACTAATGAAAAACTGTTTTTT.

The J gene is TRBJ1-4, the V gene TRBV13; D gene uncertain. The CDR3 spans 14 residues. Germline loops: CDR1 PRHDT, CDR2 FYEKMQ (reference sequence). With 1 base removed from V and 9 bases from J, the gap between germline ends came to 12 bases. The CDR3 nucleotides are TGTGCCAGCAGCTTAGATCCCTATGGGCAAAAACTGTTTTTT. Residues: CASSLDPYGQKLFF.

V gene TRBV7-9 combines with J gene TRBJ2-3; tentatively, D is TRBD2 (5 bases). Trimming stripped 5 bases from V and 6 bases from J, with 18 bases between. CDR3 length equals 15 residues. The V gene's germline CDR1 is SEHNR and CDR2 FQNEAQ (reference sequence). CDR3 protein: CASSLGPKGADTQYF. The CDR3 DNA follows: TGTGCCAGCAGCCTGGGCCCTAAGGGAGCCGATACGCAGTATTTT.

The chain is built from TRBV7-2 and TRBJ1-4; TRBD1 matches at 8 bases. Germline trimming cut 4 bases from V and 5 bases from J; bases unmatched to any gene: 9. Germline values: CDR1 SGHTA, CDR2 FQGNSA. The CDR3 extends over 16 amino acids. The CDR3 region is CASSSSPGQENEKLFF. DNA of the CDR3: TGTGCCAGCAGCTCGTCGCCGGGACAGGAGAATGAAAAACTGTTTTTT.

This clone was seen only once. The chain uses TRBV6-2 or TRBV6-3 and TRBJ2-7, with D possibly being TRBD1 (6 bases). Germline V gene sequence: CDR1 MNHEY, CDR2 SVGEGT. The CDR3 runs 14 residues. Trimming removed 4 bases from V and 3 bases from J, with 13 bases in between. This CDR3 reads CASSFWGQSYEQYF. CDR3 DNA: TGTGCCAGCAGTTTCTGGGGACAAAGCTACGAGCAGTACTTC.

In its sample, this clone was seen a few times. This chain uses TRBV3-1 (or the pseudogene TRBV3-2) with TRBJ1-6; maybe TRBD1 (6 bases). Germline assignment: CDR1 LGHDT and CDR2 YNNKEL (reference sequence). Between the trimmed V and J ends, which lost 9 bases and 4 bases, there was a span of 13 bases. The CDR3 sequence is 14 residues long. CDR3 DNA: TGTGCCAGTAGACCGGGACAATATAATTCACCCCTCCACTTT. Amino acid sequence: CASRPGQYNSPLHF.

The chain uses TRBV19 and TRBJ2-1, with a tentative D call TRBD2 (6 bases). The V gene's germline CDR1 is LNHDA and CDR2 SQIVND (reference sequence). Trimming took 6 bases from V and 0 from J, leaving 12 bases between them. The CDR3 is made up of 15 amino acids. CDR3 DNA sequence: TGTGCCAGTAGGCTTAGCGGCTACTCCTACAATGAGCAGTTCTTC. This encodes CASRLSGYSYNEQFF.

This clone was observed once. The chain links TRBV28 to TRBJ1-4; the D gene is possibly TRBD1 (5 bases). CDR1 and CDR2 (germline): MDHEN, SYDVKM. Trimming pared 7 bases from V and 10 bases from J, leaving 13 bases between. CDR3 length: 12 amino acids. This CDR3 is CASTRAGGKLFF. In DNA form, the CDR3 reads TGTGCCAGCACTAGAGCGGGGGGAAAACTGTTTTTT.

This chain connects TRBV10-1 to TRBJ2-5; TRBD1 agrees at 8 bases. V trimming: 4 bases; J trimming: 0 bases; junction bases outside the gene matches: 1. CDR3 length equals 14 residues. CDR1 is WNHNN and CDR2 is SYGVQD in the germline V gene (reference sequence). The DNA of the CDR3 is TGCGCCAGCAGTGTGGACAGGGACCAAGAGACCCAGTACTTC. The encoded protein is CASSVDRDQETQYF.

The gene calls are TRBV19 and TRBJ2-2; 7 bases line up with TRBD1. The V gene end was trimmed by 3 bases and the J gene end by 7 bases; junction bases not matched to a gene: 2. The germline CDR1 and CDR2 sequences are LNHDA and SQIVND (reference sequence). The CDR3 length is 13 residues. The CDR3 coding sequence is TGTGCCAGTAGTATTCGGACAGGCGGGGAGCTGTTTTTT. Amino acid sequence: CASSIRTGGELFF.